This is a list of T cell receptor beta chains from one sample in a study of blood T cells in healthy people across ages. TCRdb re-analysed the 5' RACE reads in MiXCR, keeping a single row per CDR3 protein. This sample has 600,000 to 800,000 distinct CDR3 sequences; around 52% occur once, and the top ten carry roughly 14%. The material sequenced was blood. The receptors shown here come from an elderly woman in good health. Each CDR3 is given with its conserved first and last residue. A D gene is named only where the DNA matches it firmly. Size is stated for part of the rows, as once, few or many counts, or as a class when the clone is expanded.

D	size	V	J	DNA	CDR3
TRBD1	NA	TRBV2	TRBJ2-7	TGTGCCAGCAGACCCTGGGACAGGGGCCACGAGCAGTACTTC	CASRPWDRGHEQYF
NA	NA	TRBV7-2	TRBJ1-1	TGTGCCAGCAGCCCCTCCTTTGGGACAAGTACTGAAGCTTTCTTT	CASSPSFGTSTEAFF
NA	NA	TRBV20-1	TRBJ2-1	TGCAGTGCTCCTCCCCCCCGGGGAACCTTGGAGACCCAGTTCTTC	CSAPPPRGTLETQFF
NA	many	TRBV7-9	TRBJ1-1	TGTGCCAGCAGCTTAGAGGGACTGAACACTGAAGCTTTCTTT	CASSLEGLNTEAFF
NA	few	TRBV10-3	TRBJ2-5	TGTGCCATCAGACCCGGGACTGGAAGTTGGGAGACCCAGTACTTC	CAIRPGTGSWETQYF
TRBD1	NA	TRBV28	TRBJ1-3	TGTGCCAGCAGTCCAAGGGACAGTCGAAACACCATATATTTT	CASSPRDSRNTIYF
NA	NA	TRBV14	TRBJ2-5	TGTGCCAGCAGCGGCGCAAACCAAGAGACCCAGTACTTC	CASSGANQETQYF
NA	NA	TRBV5-1	TRBJ2-5	TGCGCCAGCAGTGAATCGTCTAGCAGATTGGAGACCCAGTACTTC	CASSESSSRLETQYF
TRBD2	NA	TRBV20-1	TRBJ2-7	TGCAGTGCTAGTCCTAGCGGGGGCCCCCACAATGAGCAGTACTTC	CSASPSGGPHNEQYF
NA	few	TRBV25-1	TRBJ2-5	TGTGCCAGCAGTGGGTCCAGTCAAGAGACCCAGTACTTC	CASSGSSQETQYF
TRBD1	NA	TRBV20-1	TRBJ1-2	TGCAGTGCTGGGGGGACAGATCATTATGGCTACACCTTC	CSAGGTDHYGYTF
NA	NA	TRBV5-1	TRBJ2-7	TGCGCCAGCAGCTTGGCCGGCAGCCGGAACTACGAGCAGTACTTC	CASSLAGSRNYEQYF
NA	many	TRBV4-2	TRBJ2-1	TGTGCCAGCAGCCCAATCCCCGGGGGCACCCGCTCCTACAATGAGCAGTTCTTC	CASSPIPGGTRSYNEQFF
NA	many	TRBV12-3/TRBV12-4	TRBJ2-1	TGTGCCAGCAGTCTGATGGGCGGAGGAATGTTCCGAAGATCCAATGAGCAGTTCTTC	CASSLMGGGMFRRSNEQFF
NA	NA	TRBV29-1	TRBJ1-2	TGCAGCGTTGAAGAGGGAAACGACTATGGCTACACCTTC	CSVEEGNDYGYTF
NA	NA	TRBV5-1	TRBJ1-1	TGCGCCAGCAGACTGCAGGGGACGAACACTGAAGCTTTCTTT	CASRLQGTNTEAFF
NA	many	TRBV7-2	TRBJ2-7	TGTGCCAGCAGCTTTTCGGACTCGTCGACTAACGAGCAGTACTTC	CASSFSDSSTNEQYF
TRBD2	NA	TRBV5-1	TRBJ2-1	TGCGCCAGCAGCTCCGGGACTAGCAGGGTCGATGAGCAGTTCTTC	CASSSGTSRVDEQFF
NA	many	TRBV27	TRBJ2-7	TGTGCCAGCAGTCCGACGATCTTCCACGAGCAGTACTTC	CASSPTIFHEQYF
NA	NA	TRBV15	TRBJ2-2	TGTGCCACCAGCATACTATCCGGGGAGCTGTTTTTT	CATSILSGELFF
TRBD2	many	TRBV18	TRBJ2-1	TGTGCCAGCTCACCAAGTAAGGGACTAGCGTCCAATGAGCAGTTCTTC	CASSPSKGLASNEQFF
TRBD2	NA	TRBV5-1	TRBJ2-1	TGCGCCAGCGGTGTAGCGGGGGGACTTTACAATGAGCAGTTCTTC	CASGVAGGLYNEQFF
NA	NA	TRBV29-1	TRBJ2-3	TGCAGCGTTGGGGGGTTGGGGGGACGTCCGCAGTATTTT	CSVGGLGGRPQYF
NA	few	TRBV9	TRBJ1-1	TGTGCCAGCAGCGTAGACCGGGATGGGGACACTGAAGCTTTCTTT	CASSVDRDGDTEAFF
TRBD2	NA	TRBV5-1	TRBJ2-3	TGCGCCAGCAGCCGGACTAGCGGGGATGCGGATACGCAGTATTTT	CASSRTSGDADTQYF
NA	NA	TRBV24-1	TRBJ2-5	TGTGCCACCAGTGATTTTCGCGCAGAGAAAGAGACCCAGTACTTC	CATSDFRAEKETQYF